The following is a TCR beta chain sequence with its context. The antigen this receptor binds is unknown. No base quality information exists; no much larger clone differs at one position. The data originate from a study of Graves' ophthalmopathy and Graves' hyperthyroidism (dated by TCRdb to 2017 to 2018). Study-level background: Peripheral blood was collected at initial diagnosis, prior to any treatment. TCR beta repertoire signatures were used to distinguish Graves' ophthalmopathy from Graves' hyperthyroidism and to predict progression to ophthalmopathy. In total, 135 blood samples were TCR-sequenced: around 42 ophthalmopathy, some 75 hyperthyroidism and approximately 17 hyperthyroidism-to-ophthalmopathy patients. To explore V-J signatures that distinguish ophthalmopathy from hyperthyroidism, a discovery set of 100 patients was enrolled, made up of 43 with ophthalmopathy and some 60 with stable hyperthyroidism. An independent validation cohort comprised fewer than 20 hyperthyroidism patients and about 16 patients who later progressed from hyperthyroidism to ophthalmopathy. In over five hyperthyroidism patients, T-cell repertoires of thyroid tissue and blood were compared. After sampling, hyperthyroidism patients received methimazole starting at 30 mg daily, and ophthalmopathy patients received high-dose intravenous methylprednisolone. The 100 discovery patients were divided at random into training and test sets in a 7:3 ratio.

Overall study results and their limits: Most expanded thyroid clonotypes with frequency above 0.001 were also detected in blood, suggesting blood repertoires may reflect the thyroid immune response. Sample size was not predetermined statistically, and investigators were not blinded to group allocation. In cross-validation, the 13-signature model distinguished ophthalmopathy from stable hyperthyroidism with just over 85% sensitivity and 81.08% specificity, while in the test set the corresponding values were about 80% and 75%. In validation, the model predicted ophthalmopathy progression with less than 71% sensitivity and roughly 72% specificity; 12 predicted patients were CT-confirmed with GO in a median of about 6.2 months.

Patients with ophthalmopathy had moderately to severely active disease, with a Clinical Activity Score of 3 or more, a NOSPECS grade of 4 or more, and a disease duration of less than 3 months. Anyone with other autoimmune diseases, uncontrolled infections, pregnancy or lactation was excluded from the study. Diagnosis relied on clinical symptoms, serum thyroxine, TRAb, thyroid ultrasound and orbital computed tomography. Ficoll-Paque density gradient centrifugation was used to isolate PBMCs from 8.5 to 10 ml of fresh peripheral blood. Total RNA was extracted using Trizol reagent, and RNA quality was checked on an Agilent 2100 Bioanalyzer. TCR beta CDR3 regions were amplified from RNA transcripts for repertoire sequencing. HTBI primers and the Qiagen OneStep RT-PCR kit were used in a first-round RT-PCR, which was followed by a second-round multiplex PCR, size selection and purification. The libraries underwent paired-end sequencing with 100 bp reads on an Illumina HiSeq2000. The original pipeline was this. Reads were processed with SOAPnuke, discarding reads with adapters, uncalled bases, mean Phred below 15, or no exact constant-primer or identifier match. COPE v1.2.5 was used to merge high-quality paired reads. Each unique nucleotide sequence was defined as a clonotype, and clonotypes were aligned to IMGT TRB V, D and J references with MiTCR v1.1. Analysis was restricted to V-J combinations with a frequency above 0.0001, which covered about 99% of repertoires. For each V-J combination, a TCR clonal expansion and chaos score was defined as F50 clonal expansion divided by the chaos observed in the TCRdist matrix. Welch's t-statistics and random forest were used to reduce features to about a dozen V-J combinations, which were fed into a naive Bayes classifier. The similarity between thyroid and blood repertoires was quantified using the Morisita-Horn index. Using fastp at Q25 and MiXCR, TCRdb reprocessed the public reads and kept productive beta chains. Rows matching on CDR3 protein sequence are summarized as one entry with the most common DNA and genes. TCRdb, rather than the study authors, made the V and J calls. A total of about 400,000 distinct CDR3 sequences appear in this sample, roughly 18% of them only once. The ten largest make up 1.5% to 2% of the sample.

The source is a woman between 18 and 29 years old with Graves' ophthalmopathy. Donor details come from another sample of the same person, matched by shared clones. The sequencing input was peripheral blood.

This receptor has the CDR3 CASSRGTGVPGNTIYF. The DNA sequence reads TGTGCCAGCAGCCGCGGGACAGGGGTACCTGGAAACACCATATATTTT. The chain uses TRBV7-8 and TRBJ1-3, and 10 junctional nucleotides match TRBD1. V is pruned by 5 bases and J by 2 bases, leaving 6 bases of the junction without a gene match. CDR3 length: 16 amino acids, cysteine to phenylalanine. CDR3 DNA is the only sequence kept; it has 48 bases, read in frame from the first base. The germline V gene supplies CDR1 SGHVS and CDR2 FQNEAQ.